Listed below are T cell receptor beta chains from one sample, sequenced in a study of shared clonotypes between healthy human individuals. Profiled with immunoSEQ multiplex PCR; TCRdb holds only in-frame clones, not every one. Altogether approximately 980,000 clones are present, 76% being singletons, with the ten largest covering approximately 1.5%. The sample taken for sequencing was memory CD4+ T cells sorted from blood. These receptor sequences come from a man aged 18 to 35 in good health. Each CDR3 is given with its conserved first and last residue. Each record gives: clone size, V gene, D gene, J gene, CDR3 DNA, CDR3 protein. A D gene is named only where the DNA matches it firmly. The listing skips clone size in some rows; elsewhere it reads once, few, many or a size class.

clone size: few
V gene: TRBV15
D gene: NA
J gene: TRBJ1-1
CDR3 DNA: TGTGCCACCTCGCGGAACACTGAAGCTTTCTTT
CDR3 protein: CATSRNTEAFF

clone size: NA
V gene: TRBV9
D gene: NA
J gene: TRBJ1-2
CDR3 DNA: TGTGCCAGCAGCGTAGCTACGACGGTGGGCTATGGCTACACCTTC
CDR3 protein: CASSVATTVGYGYTF

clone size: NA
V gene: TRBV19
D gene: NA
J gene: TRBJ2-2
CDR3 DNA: TGTGCCAGTAGTATAGGCATACAGTACTCGGGGGAGCTGTTTTTT
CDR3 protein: CASSIGIQYSGELFF

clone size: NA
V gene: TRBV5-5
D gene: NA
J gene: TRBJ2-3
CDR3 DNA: TGTGCCAGCAGCTTGAGCGGGCGGAGCACAGATACGCAGTATTTT
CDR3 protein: CASSLSGRSTDTQYF

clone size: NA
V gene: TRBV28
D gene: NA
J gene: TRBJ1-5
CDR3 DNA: TGTGCCAGCAGTCCGGGTGGGGCCGGGGGGGGCAATCAGCCCCAGCATTTT
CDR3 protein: CASSPGGAGGGNQPQHF

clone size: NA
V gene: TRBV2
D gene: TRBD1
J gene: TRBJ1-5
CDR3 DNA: TGTGCCAGCAGAGTGATCCGGGACAGTTATCAGCCCCAGCATTTT
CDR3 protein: CASRVIRDSYQPQHF

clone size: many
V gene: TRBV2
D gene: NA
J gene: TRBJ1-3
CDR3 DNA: TGTGCCAGCAGTGCTGTCAGGAGTGCCGGAAACACCATATATTTT
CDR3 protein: CASSAVRSAGNTIYF

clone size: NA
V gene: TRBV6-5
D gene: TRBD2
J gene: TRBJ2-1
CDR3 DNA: TGTGCCAGCAGTCCCCGGGGGGGGGCGGTTGAGCAGTTCTTC
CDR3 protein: CASSPRGGAVEQFF

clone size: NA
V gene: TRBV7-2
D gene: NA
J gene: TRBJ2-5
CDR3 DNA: TGTGCCAGCAGCTACTGGACGGGCGAACAAGAGACCCAGTACTTC
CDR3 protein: CASSYWTGEQETQYF

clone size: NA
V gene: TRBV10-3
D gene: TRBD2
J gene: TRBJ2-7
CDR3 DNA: TGTGCCATCAGTGAGTCCAGGGAGGGCTACGAGCAGTACTTC
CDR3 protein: CAISESREGYEQYF

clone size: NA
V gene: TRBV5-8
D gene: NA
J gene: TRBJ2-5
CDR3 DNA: TGTGCCAGCAGCCGACTACTAGGACAGCCCTTAACAGAGACCCAGTACTTC
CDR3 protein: CASSRLLGQPLTETQYF

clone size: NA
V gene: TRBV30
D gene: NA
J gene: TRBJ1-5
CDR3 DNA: TGTGCCTGGAGTGCGGGGTTTTGGGATCAGCCCCAGCATTTT
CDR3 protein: CAWSAGFWDQPQHF

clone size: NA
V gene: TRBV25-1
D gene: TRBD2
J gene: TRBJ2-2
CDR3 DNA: TGTGCCAGCAGCCCCGGGGGGGTAGCGGGGAACACCGGGGAGCTGTTTTTT
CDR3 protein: CASSPGGVAGNTGELFF

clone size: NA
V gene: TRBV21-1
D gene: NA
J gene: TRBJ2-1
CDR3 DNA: TGTGCCAGCAACTGGAGCGGGAGCTCCTACAATGAGCAGTTCTTC
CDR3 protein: CASNWSGSSYNEQFF

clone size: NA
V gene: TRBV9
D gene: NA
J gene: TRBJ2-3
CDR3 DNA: TGTGCCAGCAGCGTTCCGAGCGCAGATACGCAGTATTTT
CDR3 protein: CASSVPSADTQYF

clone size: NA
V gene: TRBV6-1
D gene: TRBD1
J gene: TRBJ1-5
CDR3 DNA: TGTGCCAGCAGACAGGGGTCACTCAATCAGCCCCAGCATTTT
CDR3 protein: CASRQGSLNQPQHF

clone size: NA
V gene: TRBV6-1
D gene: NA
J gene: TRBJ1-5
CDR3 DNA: TGTGCCAGCAGTGTGGGCGGAGTACTCAATCAGCCCCAGCATTTT
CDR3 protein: CASSVGGVLNQPQHF

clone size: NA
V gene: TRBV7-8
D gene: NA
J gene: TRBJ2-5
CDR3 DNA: TGTGCCAGCAGCTTAGGGGGAGCTGGGGGGAATATCGGAGAGACCCAGTACTTC
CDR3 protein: CASSLGGAGGNIGETQYF

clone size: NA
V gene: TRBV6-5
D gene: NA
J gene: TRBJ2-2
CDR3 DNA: TGTGCCAGCAGTTCCCCCCTAGGGGACACCGGGGAGCTGTTTTTT
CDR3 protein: CASSSPLGDTGELFF

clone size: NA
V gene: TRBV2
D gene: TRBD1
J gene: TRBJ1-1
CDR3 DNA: TGTGCCAGCAAGGACAGGGAGAACACTGAAGCTTTCTTT
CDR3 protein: CASKDRENTEAFF

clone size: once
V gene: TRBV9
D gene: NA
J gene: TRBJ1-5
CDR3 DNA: TGTGCCAGCAGCGTAGAGCAAGGACGGTATCAGCCCCAGCATTTT
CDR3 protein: CASSVEQGRYQPQHF

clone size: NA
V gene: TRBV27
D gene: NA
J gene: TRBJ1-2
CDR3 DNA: TGTGCCAGCAGTTCGGGCAGGGGCGGCTACACCTTC
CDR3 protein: CASSSGRGGYTF

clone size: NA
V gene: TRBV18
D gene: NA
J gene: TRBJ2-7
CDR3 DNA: TGTGCCAGCTCAAAGGATCTAGGGCCCTACGAGCAGTACTTC
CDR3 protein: CASSKDLGPYEQYF

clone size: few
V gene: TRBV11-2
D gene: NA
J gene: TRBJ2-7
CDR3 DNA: TGTGCCAGCAGCTTAATCATGACAGGACCTACCTACGAGCAGTACTTC
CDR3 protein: CASSLIMTGPTYEQYF

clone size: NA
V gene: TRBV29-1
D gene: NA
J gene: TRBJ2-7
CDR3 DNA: TGCAGCGTTGAGGGTTCGGCAGGGGCTGAGCAGTACTTC
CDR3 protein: CSVEGSAGAEQYF

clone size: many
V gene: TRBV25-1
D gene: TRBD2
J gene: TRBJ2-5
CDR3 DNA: TGTGCCAGCAGTGAAGGACTAGCGGGGGGGCAAGAGACCCAGTACTTC
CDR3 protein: CASSEGLAGGQETQYF

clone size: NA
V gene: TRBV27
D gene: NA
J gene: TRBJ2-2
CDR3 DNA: TGTGCCAGCACCCGACCCGGGAGGCAGGGGAAAGGGGGGGAGCTGTTTTTT
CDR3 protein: CASTRPGRQGKGGELFF

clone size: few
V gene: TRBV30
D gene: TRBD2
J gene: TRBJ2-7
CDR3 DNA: TGTGCCTGGAGTGTCCCCTCGGTGGGCGGGAGGGTCCCACAGTACTTC
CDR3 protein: CAWSVPSVGGRVPQYF

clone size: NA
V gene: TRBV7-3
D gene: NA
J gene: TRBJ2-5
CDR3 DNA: TGTGCCAGCGCCAGGGGTATTGCGGAGACCCAGTACTTC
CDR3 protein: CASARGIAETQYF

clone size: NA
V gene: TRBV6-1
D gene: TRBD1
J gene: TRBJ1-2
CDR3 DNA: TGTGCCAGCAGGGACAGGGGGCTTCCTAACTATGGCTACACCTTC
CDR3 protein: CASRDRGLPNYGYTF